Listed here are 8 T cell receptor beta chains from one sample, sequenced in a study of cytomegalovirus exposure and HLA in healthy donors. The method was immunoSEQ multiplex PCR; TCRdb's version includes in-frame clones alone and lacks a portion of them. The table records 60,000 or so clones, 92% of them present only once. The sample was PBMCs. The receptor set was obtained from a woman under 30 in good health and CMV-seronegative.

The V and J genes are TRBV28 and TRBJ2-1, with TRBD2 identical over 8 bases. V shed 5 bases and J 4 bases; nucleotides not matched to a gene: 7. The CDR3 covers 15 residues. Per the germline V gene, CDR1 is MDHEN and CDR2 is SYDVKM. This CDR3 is CASSLLSGVYNEQFF. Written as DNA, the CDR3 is TGTGCCAGCAGTCTCCTTAGCGGGGTGTACAATGAGCAGTTCTTC.

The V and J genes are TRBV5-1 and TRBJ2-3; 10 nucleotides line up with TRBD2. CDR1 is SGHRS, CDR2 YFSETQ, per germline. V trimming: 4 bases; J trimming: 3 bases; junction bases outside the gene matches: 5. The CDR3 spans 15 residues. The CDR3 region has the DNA TGCGCCAGCAGCCCCGGACTAGCGGCAACAGATACGCAGTATTTT. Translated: CASSPGLAATDTQYF.

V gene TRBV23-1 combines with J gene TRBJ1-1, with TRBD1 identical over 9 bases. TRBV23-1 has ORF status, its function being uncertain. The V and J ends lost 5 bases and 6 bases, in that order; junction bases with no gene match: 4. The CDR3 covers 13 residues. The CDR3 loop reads CASSGTGRAEAFF. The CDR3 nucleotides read TGCGCCAGCAGTGGGACAGGGCGGGCTGAAGCTTTCTTT.

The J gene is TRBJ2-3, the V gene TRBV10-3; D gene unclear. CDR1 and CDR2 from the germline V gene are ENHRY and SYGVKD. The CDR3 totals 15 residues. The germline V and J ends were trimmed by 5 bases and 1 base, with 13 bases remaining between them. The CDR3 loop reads CAISPARGGTDTQYF. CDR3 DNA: TGTGCCATCAGTCCCGCCCGCGGCGGCACAGATACGCAGTATTTT.

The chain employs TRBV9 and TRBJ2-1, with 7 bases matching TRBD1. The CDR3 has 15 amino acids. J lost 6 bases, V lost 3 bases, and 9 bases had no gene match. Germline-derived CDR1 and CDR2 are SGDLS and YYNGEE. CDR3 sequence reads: CASSATIDRVNEQFF. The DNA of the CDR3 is TGTGCCAGCAGCGCAACCATTGACAGGGTCAATGAGCAGTTCTTC.

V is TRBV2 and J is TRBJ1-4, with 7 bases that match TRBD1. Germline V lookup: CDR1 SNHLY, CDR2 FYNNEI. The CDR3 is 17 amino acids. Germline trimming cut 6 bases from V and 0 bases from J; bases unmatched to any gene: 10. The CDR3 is CASSGGDSDTTNEKLFF. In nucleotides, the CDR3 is TGTGCCAGCAGCGGAGGGGACAGCGATACAACTAATGAAAAACTGTTTTTT.

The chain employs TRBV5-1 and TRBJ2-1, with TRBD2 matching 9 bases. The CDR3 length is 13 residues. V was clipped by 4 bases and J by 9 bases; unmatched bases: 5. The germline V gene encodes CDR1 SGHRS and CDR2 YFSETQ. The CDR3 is CASSNARGGEQFF. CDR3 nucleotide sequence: TGCGCCAGCAGCAACGCGCGGGGGGGTGAGCAGTTCTTC.

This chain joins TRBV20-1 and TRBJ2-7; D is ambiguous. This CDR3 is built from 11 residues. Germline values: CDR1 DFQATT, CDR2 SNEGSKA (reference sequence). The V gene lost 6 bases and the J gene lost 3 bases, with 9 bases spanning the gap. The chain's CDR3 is CSAALRYEQYF. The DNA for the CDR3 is TGCAGTGCAGCGCTGCGCTACGAGCAGTACTTC.